The rows below give T cell receptor beta chains drawn from one sample of a study of blood T cell repertoires in COVID-19. The data were produced by immunoSEQ multiplex PCR, yet TCRdb's version contains in-frame clones alone and is incomplete. The sample has some 99,000 clones, 70% to 90% seen once. Sequenced input: peripheral blood. Receptor source: a human donor with COVID-19, enrolled during active disease. The donor label of this sample is uncertain. Each CDR3 is given with its conserved first and last residue. The D gene is left open where the match is weak. Clone size is stated in some rows and not others, as once, few, many or a class when expanded.

V gene: TRBV19; clone size: once; D gene: -; J gene: TRBJ1-3; CDR3 protein: CASRGLTSGNTIYF; CDR3 DNA: TGTGCCAGTAGGGGACTGACCTCTGGAAACACCATATATTTT
V gene: TRBV6-5; clone size: -; D gene: TRBD1; J gene: TRBJ2-1; CDR3 protein: CASSYLTGGENNEQFF; CDR3 DNA: TGTGCCAGCAGTTACTTGACAGGGGGTGAGAACAATGAGCAGTTCTTC
V gene: TRBV7-9; clone size: -; D gene: TRBD1; J gene: TRBJ1-2; CDR3 protein: CASSFLRDSENNYGYTF; CDR3 DNA: TGTGCCAGCAGCTTCCTCCGGGACAGCGAAAATAACTATGGCTACACCTTC
V gene: TRBV6-1; clone size: -; D gene: -; J gene: TRBJ1-6; CDR3 protein: CASSEHQGWAGDNSPLHF; CDR3 DNA: TGTGCCAGCAGTGAGCACCAAGGTTGGGCAGGGGATAATTCACCCCTCCACTTT
V gene: TRBV2; clone size: -; D gene: -; J gene: TRBJ2-5; CDR3 protein: CASGDPGVGETQYF; CDR3 DNA: TGTGCCAGCGGTGACCCGGGGGTTGGGGAGACCCAGTACTTC
V gene: TRBV7-9; clone size: -; D gene: -; J gene: TRBJ2-1; CDR3 protein: CASSSYSDEQFF; CDR3 DNA: TGTGCCAGCAGCTCCTACTCCGATGAGCAGTTCTTC
V gene: TRBV7-2; clone size: -; D gene: -; J gene: TRBJ2-2; CDR3 protein: CASSLDRGKLFF; CDR3 DNA: TGTGCCAGCAGCTTGGATAGAGGGAAGCTGTTTTTT
V gene: TRBV6-1; clone size: -; D gene: -; J gene: TRBJ2-5; CDR3 protein: CASSEAQVLVQETQYF; CDR3 DNA: TGTGCCAGCAGTGAAGCCCAGGTACTAGTCCAAGAGACCCAGTACTTC
V gene: TRBV5-8; clone size: once; D gene: -; J gene: TRBJ2-3; CDR3 protein: CASSLWGRGTDTQYF; CDR3 DNA: TGTGCCAGCAGCTTGTGGGGGAGGGGGACAGATACGCAGTATTTT
V gene: TRBV19; clone size: -; D gene: TRBD1; J gene: TRBJ2-1; CDR3 protein: CASSITGTGVYNEQFF; CDR3 DNA: TGTGCCAGTAGTATCACCGGGACAGGGGTTTACAATGAGCAGTTCTTC
V gene: TRBV2; clone size: -; D gene: -; J gene: TRBJ1-2; CDR3 protein: CASFQGIDGYTF; CDR3 DNA: TGTGCCAGCTTCCAGGGCATAGATGGCTACACCTTC
V gene: TRBV27; clone size: -; D gene: TRBD1; J gene: TRBJ2-1; CDR3 protein: CASTGQAGLYNEQFF; CDR3 DNA: TGTGCCAGCACCGGACAGGCAGGGTTATACAATGAGCAGTTCTTC
V gene: TRBV25-1; clone size: -; D gene: TRBD1; J gene: TRBJ1-5; CDR3 protein: CASSGQGYQPQHF; CDR3 DNA: TGTGCCAGCAGTGGACAGGGATATCAGCCCCAGCATTTT
V gene: TRBV7-3; clone size: once; D gene: -; J gene: TRBJ2-1; CDR3 protein: CASSLGGASYNEQFF; CDR3 DNA: TGTGCCAGCAGCTTAGGCGGGGCCTCCTACAATGAGCAGTTCTTC
V gene: TRBV14; clone size: once; D gene: -; J gene: TRBJ1-2; CDR3 protein: CASSFGGARGYTF; CDR3 DNA: TGTGCCAGCAGTTTTGGTGGAGCCAGAGGCTACACCTTC
V gene: TRBV9; clone size: -; D gene: -; J gene: TRBJ1-3; CDR3 protein: CASSVGYSPGGNTIYF; CDR3 DNA: TGTGCCAGCAGCGTAGGGTATAGTCCAGGGGGAAACACCATATATTTT
V gene: TRBV3-1/TRBV3-2; clone size: -; D gene: -; J gene: TRBJ2-5; CDR3 protein: CASSQDREGSETQYF; CDR3 DNA: TGTGCCAGCAGCCAAGATCGTGAGGGCTCCGAGACCCAGTACTTC
V gene: TRBV6-1; clone size: -; D gene: -; J gene: TRBJ1-2; CDR3 protein: CASSEMQISNYGYTF; CDR3 DNA: TGTGCCAGCAGTGAAATGCAGATATCTAACTATGGCTACACCTTC
V gene: TRBV15; clone size: once; D gene: TRBD2; J gene: TRBJ2-5; CDR3 protein: CATSESGLAVQETQYF; CDR3 DNA: TGTGCCACCAGCGAGAGCGGTCTAGCGGTCCAAGAGACCCAGTACTTC
V gene: TRBV5-1; clone size: -; D gene: TRBD1; J gene: TRBJ1-1; CDR3 protein: CASSFGTGTMNTEAFF; CDR3 DNA: TGCGCCAGCAGCTTCGGGACAGGGACAATGAACACTGAAGCTTTCTTT
V gene: TRBV19; clone size: few; D gene: -; J gene: TRBJ1-3; CDR3 protein: CASTPADSSGNTIYF; CDR3 DNA: TGTGCCAGTACCCCCGCGGACAGCTCTGGAAACACCATATATTTT
V gene: TRBV10-2; clone size: -; D gene: -; J gene: TRBJ1-2; CDR3 protein: CASSGLGLGYTF; CDR3 DNA: TGCGCCAGCTCAGGGCTGGGCCTTGGCTACACCTTC
V gene: TRBV5-1; clone size: -; D gene: -; J gene: TRBJ1-1; CDR3 protein: CASSLEQNTEAFF; CDR3 DNA: TGCGCCAGCAGCTTGGAGCAGAACACTGAAGCTTTCTTT
V gene: TRBV7-6; clone size: -; D gene: TRBD1; J gene: TRBJ1-4; CDR3 protein: CASSPGGGQGLEKLFF; CDR3 DNA: TGTGCCAGCAGCCCCGGGGGGGGACAGGGATTGGAAAAACTGTTTTTT
V gene: TRBV5-4; clone size: once; D gene: -; J gene: TRBJ2-3; CDR3 protein: CASSLAYGASTDTQYF; CDR3 DNA: TGTGCCAGCAGCTTGGCCTATGGGGCCTCCACAGATACGCAGTATTTT
V gene: TRBV28; clone size: -; D gene: TRBD2; J gene: TRBJ2-7; CDR3 protein: CASSRGGLKLADEQYF; CDR3 DNA: TGTGCCAGCAGCCGGGGGGGTTTAAAGCTGGCAGACGAGCAGTACTTC
V gene: TRBV9; clone size: -; D gene: TRBD2; J gene: TRBJ2-5; CDR3 protein: CASSWRGGQETQYF; CDR3 DNA: TGTGCCAGCAGCTGGCGGGGGGGCCAAGAGACCCAGTACTTC
V gene: TRBV5-1; clone size: -; D gene: TRBD2; J gene: TRBJ2-5; CDR3 protein: CASMVAGGGLQETQYF; CDR3 DNA: TGCGCCAGCATGGTAGCGGGAGGCGGCCTGCAAGAGACCCAGTACTTC
V gene: TRBV24-1; clone size: few; D gene: TRBD1; J gene: TRBJ1-2; CDR3 protein: CATPGQTLYGYTF; CDR3 DNA: TGTGCCACGCCGGGACAGACCCTCTATGGCTACACCTTC
V gene: TRBV25-1; clone size: -; D gene: -; J gene: TRBJ2-3; CDR3 protein: CASSSGVTHTDTQYF; CDR3 DNA: TGTGCCAGCAGTTCCGGGGTTACACACACAGATACGCAGTATTTT
V gene: TRBV9; clone size: -; D gene: TRBD1; J gene: TRBJ1-1; CDR3 protein: CASSPPRGGAGTEAFF; CDR3 DNA: TGTGCCAGCAGCCCGCCCCGAGGGGGCGCTGGGACTGAAGCTTTCTTT
V gene: TRBV2; clone size: -; D gene: -; J gene: TRBJ1-6; CDR3 protein: CASIPQYNSPLHF; CDR3 DNA: TGTGCCAGCATCCCGCAGTACAATTCACCCCTCCACTTT
V gene: TRBV28; clone size: -; D gene: -; J gene: TRBJ2-7; CDR3 protein: CASRTAATREQYF; CDR3 DNA: TGTGCCAGCAGGACGGCCGCTACTAGAGAGCAGTACTTC
V gene: TRBV7-3; clone size: many; D gene: -; J gene: TRBJ1-6; CDR3 protein: CASGAGNSPLHF; CDR3 DNA: TGTGCCAGCGGTGCGGGTAATTCACCCCTCCACTTT
V gene: TRBV19; clone size: -; D gene: TRBD1; J gene: TRBJ2-7; CDR3 protein: CASRPGQGRYEQYF; CDR3 DNA: TGTGCCAGTAGACCGGGACAGGGGCGCTACGAGCAGTACTTC
V gene: TRBV29-1; clone size: -; D gene: -; J gene: TRBJ1-1; CDR3 protein: CSVSDTEAFF; CDR3 DNA: TGCAGCGTTTCGGACACTGAAGCTTTCTTT
V gene: TRBV6-6; clone size: -; D gene: -; J gene: TRBJ2-2; CDR3 protein: CASSYPEGGELFF; CDR3 DNA: TGTGCCAGCAGTTACCCCGAGGGCGGGGAGCTGTTTTTT
V gene: TRBV11-2; clone size: -; D gene: TRBD2; J gene: TRBJ2-7; CDR3 protein: CASSLAGGFPYEQYF; CDR3 DNA: TGTGCCAGCAGCCTAGCGGGGGGGTTTCCCTACGAGCAGTACTTC
V gene: TRBV7-9; clone size: -; D gene: -; J gene: TRBJ1-2; CDR3 protein: CASSSGGPGYTF; CDR3 DNA: TGTGCCAGCAGCTCAGGAGGCCCCGGCTACACCTTC
V gene: TRBV9; clone size: few; D gene: TRBD1; J gene: TRBJ2-7; CDR3 protein: CASSPHGDRLTYEQYF; CDR3 DNA: TGTGCCAGCAGCCCCCACGGGGACAGGCTTACCTACGAGCAGTACTTC
V gene: TRBV5-1; clone size: -; D gene: TRBD2; J gene: TRBJ2-7; CDR3 protein: CASSPGLAGGNEQYF; CDR3 DNA: TGCGCCAGCAGCCCCGGACTAGCGGGGGGCAACGAGCAGTACTTC
V gene: TRBV7-9; clone size: -; D gene: TRBD1; J gene: TRBJ1-6; CDR3 protein: CASSFDRGRNSPLHF; CDR3 DNA: TGTGCCAGCAGCTTCGACAGGGGGCGGAATTCACCCCTCCACTTT
V gene: TRBV6-5; clone size: -; D gene: -; J gene: TRBJ2-7; CDR3 protein: CASSYSGGVYEQYF; CDR3 DNA: TGTGCCAGCAGTTACTCTGGAGGGGTCTACGAGCAGTACTTC
V gene: TRBV28; clone size: -; D gene: TRBD1; J gene: TRBJ2-1; CDR3 protein: CASSSPPGQGYNEQFF; CDR3 DNA: TGTGCCAGCAGCTCTCCTCCGGGACAGGGTTACAATGAGCAGTTCTTC
V gene: TRBV5-1; clone size: -; D gene: -; J gene: TRBJ2-7; CDR3 protein: CASSLDGGFDEQYF; CDR3 DNA: TGCGCCAGCAGCTTGGACGGGGGTTTTGACGAGCAGTACTTC